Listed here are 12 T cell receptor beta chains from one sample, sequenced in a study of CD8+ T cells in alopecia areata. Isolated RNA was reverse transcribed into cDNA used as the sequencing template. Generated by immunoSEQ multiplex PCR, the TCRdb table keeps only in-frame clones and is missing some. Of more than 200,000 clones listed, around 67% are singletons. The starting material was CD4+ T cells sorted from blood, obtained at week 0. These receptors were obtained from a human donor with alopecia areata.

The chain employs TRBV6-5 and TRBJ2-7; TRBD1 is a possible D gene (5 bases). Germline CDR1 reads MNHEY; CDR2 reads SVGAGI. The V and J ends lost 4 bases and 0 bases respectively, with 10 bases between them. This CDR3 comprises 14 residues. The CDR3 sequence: CASSSRAFSYEQYF. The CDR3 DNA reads TGTGCCAGCAGTTCCAGGGCCTTCTCCTACGAGCAGTACTTC.

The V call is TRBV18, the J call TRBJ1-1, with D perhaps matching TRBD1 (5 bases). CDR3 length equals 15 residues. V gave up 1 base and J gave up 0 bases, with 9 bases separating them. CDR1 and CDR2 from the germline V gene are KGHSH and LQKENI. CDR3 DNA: TGTGCCAGCTCACCACTTGGGGACTTGAACACTGAAGCTTTCTTT. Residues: CASSPLGDLNTEAFF.

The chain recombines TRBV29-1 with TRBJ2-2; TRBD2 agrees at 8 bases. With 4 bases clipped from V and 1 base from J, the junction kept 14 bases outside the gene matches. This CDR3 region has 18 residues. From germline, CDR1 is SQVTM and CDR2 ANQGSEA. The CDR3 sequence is CSVARTGGGPVNTGELFF. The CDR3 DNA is TGCAGCGTTGCCCGGACTGGCGGGGGGCCCGTGAACACCGGGGAGCTGTTTTTT.

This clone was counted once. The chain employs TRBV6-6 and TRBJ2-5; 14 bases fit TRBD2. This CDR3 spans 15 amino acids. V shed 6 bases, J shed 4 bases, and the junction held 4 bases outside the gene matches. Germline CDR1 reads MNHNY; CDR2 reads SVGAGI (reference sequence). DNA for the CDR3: TGTGCCAGCAGCTGGGGACTAGCGGGGGTAGAGACCCAGTACTTC. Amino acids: CASSWGLAGVETQYF.

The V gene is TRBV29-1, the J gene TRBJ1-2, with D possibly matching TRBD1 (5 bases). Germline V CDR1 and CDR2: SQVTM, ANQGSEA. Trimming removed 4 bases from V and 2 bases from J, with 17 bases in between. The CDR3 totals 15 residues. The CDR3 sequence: CSVGGTTGGNYGYTF. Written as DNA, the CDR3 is TGCAGCGTTGGGGGAACCACAGGAGGGAACTATGGCTACACCTTC.

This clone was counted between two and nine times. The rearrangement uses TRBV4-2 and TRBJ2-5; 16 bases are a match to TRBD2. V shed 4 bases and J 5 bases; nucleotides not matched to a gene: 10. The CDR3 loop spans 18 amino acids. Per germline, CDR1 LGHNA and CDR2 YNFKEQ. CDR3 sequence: CASSLLGTSGGAWETQYF. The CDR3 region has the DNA TGTGCCAGCAGCCTCCTCGGGACTAGCGGGGGGGCGTGGGAGACCCAGTACTTC.

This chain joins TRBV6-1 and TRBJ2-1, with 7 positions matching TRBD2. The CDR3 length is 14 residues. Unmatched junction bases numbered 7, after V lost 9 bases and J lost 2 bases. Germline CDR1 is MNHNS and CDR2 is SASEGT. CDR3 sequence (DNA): TGTGCCAGTGAAGCGGGGACCACCTACAATGAGCAGTTCTTC. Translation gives CASEAGTTYNEQFF.

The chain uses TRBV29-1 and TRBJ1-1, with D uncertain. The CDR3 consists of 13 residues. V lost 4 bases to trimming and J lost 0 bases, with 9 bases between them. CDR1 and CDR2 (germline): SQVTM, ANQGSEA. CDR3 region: CSVVLSMNTEAFF. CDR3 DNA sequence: TGCAGCGTTGTTCTGTCCATGAACACTGAAGCTTTCTTT.

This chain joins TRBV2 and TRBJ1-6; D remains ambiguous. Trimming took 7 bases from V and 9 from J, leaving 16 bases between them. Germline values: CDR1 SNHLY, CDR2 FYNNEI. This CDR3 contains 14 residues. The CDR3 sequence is CASTSMDLGSPLHF. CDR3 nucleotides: TGTGCCAGCACCTCCATGGATCTGGGTTCACCCCTCCACTTT.

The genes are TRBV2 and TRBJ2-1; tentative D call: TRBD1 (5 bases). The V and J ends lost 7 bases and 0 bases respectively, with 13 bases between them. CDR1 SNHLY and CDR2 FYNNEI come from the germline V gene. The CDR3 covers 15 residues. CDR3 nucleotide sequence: TGTGCCAGCAACATTCGACAGATCTCCTACAATGAGCAGTTCTTC. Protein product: CASNIRQISYNEQFF.

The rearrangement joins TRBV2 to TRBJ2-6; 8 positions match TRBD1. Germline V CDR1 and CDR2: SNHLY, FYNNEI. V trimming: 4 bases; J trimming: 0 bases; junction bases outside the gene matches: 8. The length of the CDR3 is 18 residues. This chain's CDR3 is CASSVKPGGVSGANVLTF. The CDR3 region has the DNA TGTGCCAGCAGTGTCAAGCCAGGGGGCGTCTCTGGGGCCAACGTCCTGACTTTC.

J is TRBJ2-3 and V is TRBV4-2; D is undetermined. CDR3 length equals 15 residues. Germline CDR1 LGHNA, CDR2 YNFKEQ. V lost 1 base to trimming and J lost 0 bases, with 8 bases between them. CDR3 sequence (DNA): TGTGCCAGCAGCCAAGCCGGTCCTAGCACAGATACGCAGTATTTT. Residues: CASSQAGPSTDTQYF.